These T cell receptor beta chains were read from a single sample in a study of regulatory T cells in long-lasting Graves disease. In TCRdb, the multiplex PCR reads were re-called with MiXCR into one record per CDR3 protein. The data contain about 290,000 distinct CDR3 sequences, 20% to 25% of them singletons. Sequencing used peripheral blood mononuclear cells (PBMCs), obtained when the disease was refractory, from a patient treated with antithyroid drugs. These receptors were taken from a female donor with Graves disease. CDR3s include the opening cysteine and the closing phenylalanine or tryptophan. A D gene is named only where the DNA matches it firmly. The size of a clone is reported for some rows only, either as once, few or many, or as a class for expanded clones.

j_call: TRBJ1-5; clone_size: -; v_call: TRBV7-2; d_call: -; cdr3_aa: CASSLGPGGSQPQHF; cdr3_nt: TGTGCCAGCAGCTTAGGGCCCGGCGGGAGTCAGCCCCAGCATTTT
j_call: TRBJ2-2; clone_size: once; v_call: TRBV15; d_call: -; cdr3_aa: CATSRGDNSGFSTGELFF; cdr3_nt: TGTGCCACCAGCAGAGGGGACAATTCAGGGTTTAGCACCGGGGAGCTGTTTTTT
j_call: TRBJ1-5; clone_size: many; v_call: TRBV6-5; d_call: -; cdr3_aa: CASSYRTEYQPQHF; cdr3_nt: TGTGCCAGCAGTTATCGAACAGAATATCAGCCCCAGCATTTT
j_call: TRBJ2-7; clone_size: many; v_call: TRBV12-3/TRBV12-4; d_call: -; cdr3_aa: CASSLNDGLEQYF; cdr3_nt: TGTGCCAGCAGTTTAAACGACGGGCTCGAGCAGTACTTC
j_call: TRBJ1-5; clone_size: few; v_call: TRBV28; d_call: -; cdr3_aa: CASSNLDQPQHF; cdr3_nt: TGTGCCAGCTCTAATCTAGATCAGCCCCAGCATTTT
j_call: TRBJ1-1; clone_size: many; v_call: TRBV30; d_call: -; cdr3_aa: CAWKTGPNTEAFF; cdr3_nt: TGTGCCTGGAAGACAGGCCCGAACACTGAAGCTTTCTTT
j_call: TRBJ2-2; clone_size: -; v_call: TRBV19; d_call: -; cdr3_aa: CASSMGDRYTGELFF; cdr3_nt: TGTGCCAGTAGTATGGGAGATCGGTACACCGGGGAGCTGTTTTTT
j_call: TRBJ1-5; clone_size: many; v_call: TRBV2; d_call: -; cdr3_aa: CASTEGGRGQPQHF; cdr3_nt: TGTGCCAGCACCGAAGGGGGGAGAGGTCAGCCCCAGCATTTT
j_call: TRBJ2-7; clone_size: -; v_call: TRBV29-1; d_call: -; cdr3_aa: CSVVDGTTYEQYF; cdr3_nt: TGCAGCGTTGTGGACGGGACCACCTACGAGCAGTACTTC
j_call: TRBJ2-5; clone_size: -; v_call: TRBV7-2; d_call: TRBD2; cdr3_aa: CASSLEGRGVGETQYF; cdr3_nt: TGTGCCAGCAGCTTAGAGGGACGGGGGGTTGGAGAGACCCAGTACTTC
j_call: TRBJ2-2; clone_size: many; v_call: TRBV3-1; d_call: -; cdr3_aa: CASSQDQGQGGELFF; cdr3_nt: TGTGCCAGCAGCCAAGACCAGGGGCAGGGCGGGGAGCTGTTTTTT
j_call: TRBJ1-3; clone_size: few; v_call: TRBV28; d_call: TRBD1; cdr3_aa: CASSYITWDRGRGNTIYF; cdr3_nt: TGTGCCAGCAGCTATATAACCTGGGACAGGGGGCGCGGAAACACCATATATTTT
j_call: TRBJ2-7; clone_size: many; v_call: TRBV20-1; d_call: -; cdr3_aa: CSARGVSGYEQYF; cdr3_nt: TGCAGTGCTAGGGGAGTGAGCGGCTACGAGCAGTACTTC
j_call: TRBJ2-2; clone_size: few; v_call: TRBV12-3/TRBV12-4; d_call: TRBD2; cdr3_aa: CASSRLAGGNGELFF; cdr3_nt: TGTGCCAGCAGTCGACTAGCGGGAGGAAACGGGGAGCTGTTTTTT
j_call: TRBJ1-5; clone_size: many; v_call: TRBV20-1; d_call: -; cdr3_aa: CSARGTSNQPQHF; cdr3_nt: TGCAGTGCTAGAGGGACGAGCAATCAGCCCCAGCATTTT
j_call: TRBJ1-6; clone_size: -; v_call: TRBV30; d_call: -; cdr3_aa: CAHQVDSDSPLHF; cdr3_nt: TGTGCCCACCAGGTGGACAGCGATTCACCCCTCCACTTT
j_call: TRBJ1-2; clone_size: -; v_call: TRBV6-1; d_call: TRBD1; cdr3_aa: CATRTGNGYTF; cdr3_nt: TGTGCCACCCGGACAGGGAATGGCTACACCTTC
j_call: TRBJ2-7; clone_size: -; v_call: TRBV4-3; d_call: -; cdr3_aa: CASSQELEAGYEQYF; cdr3_nt: TGCGCCAGCAGCCAAGAATTAGAGGCAGGCTACGAGCAGTACTTC
j_call: TRBJ1-1; clone_size: -; v_call: TRBV4-1; d_call: -; cdr3_aa: CASSQPRPLDMNTEAFF; cdr3_nt: TGCGCCAGCAGCCAACCAAGGCCTCTAGACATGAACACTGAAGCTTTCTTT
j_call: TRBJ1-5; clone_size: few; v_call: TRBV2; d_call: -; cdr3_aa: CASSLYGGPQHF; cdr3_nt: TGTGCCAGCAGTTTATATGGGGGGCCCCAGCATTTT
j_call: TRBJ1-2; clone_size: -; v_call: TRBV20-1; d_call: -; cdr3_aa: CSARNTGQHGYTF; cdr3_nt: TGCAGTGCTAGAAATACTGGGCAGCATGGCTACACCTTC
j_call: TRBJ2-5; clone_size: -; v_call: TRBV3-1; d_call: -; cdr3_aa: CASSQRQTQETQYF; cdr3_nt: TGTGCCAGCAGCCAAAGGCAGACGCAAGAGACCCAGTACTTC
j_call: TRBJ2-7; clone_size: few; v_call: TRBV7-2; d_call: -; cdr3_aa: CASSLGVTYEQYF; cdr3_nt: TGTGCCAGCAGCTTAGGGGTAACCTACGAGCAGTACTTC
j_call: TRBJ1-1; clone_size: -; v_call: TRBV6-1; d_call: TRBD1; cdr3_aa: CASSVPGQSPEAFF; cdr3_nt: TGTGCCAGCAGTGTCCCGGGACAGAGCCCTGAAGCTTTCTTT
j_call: TRBJ1-1; clone_size: -; v_call: TRBV7-9; d_call: -; cdr3_aa: CASVGGTYTEAFF; cdr3_nt: TGTGCCAGCGTGGGGGGGACATACACTGAAGCTTTCTTT
j_call: TRBJ1-1; clone_size: -; v_call: TRBV7-8; d_call: TRBD1; cdr3_aa: CASSLRGMNTEAFF; cdr3_nt: TGTGCCAGCAGCCTCAGGGGGATGAACACTGAAGCTTTCTTT
j_call: TRBJ2-7; clone_size: -; v_call: TRBV13; d_call: TRBD1; cdr3_aa: CASSLVYRGRYEQYF; cdr3_nt: TGTGCCAGCAGCTTAGTCTACAGGGGACGGTACGAGCAGTACTTC
j_call: TRBJ1-2; clone_size: many; v_call: TRBV6-1; d_call: -; cdr3_aa: CASSDASGDYGYTF; cdr3_nt: TGTGCCAGCAGCGACGCGTCGGGAGACTATGGCTACACCTTC
j_call: TRBJ2-7; clone_size: -; v_call: TRBV6-1; d_call: TRBD2; cdr3_aa: CASSVGRGGYEQYF; cdr3_nt: TGTGCCAGCAGTGTGGGAAGGGGAGGGTACGAGCAGTACTTC
j_call: TRBJ2-1; clone_size: -; v_call: TRBV28; d_call: TRBD2; cdr3_aa: CASSGINEQFF; cdr3_nt: TGTGCCAGTAGCGGGATCAATGAGCAGTTCTTC
j_call: TRBJ2-7; clone_size: -; v_call: TRBV6-1; d_call: -; cdr3_aa: CASSGVGRSSYEQYF; cdr3_nt: TGTGCCAGCAGTGGGGTTGGACGGAGCTCCTACGAGCAGTACTTC
j_call: TRBJ2-1; clone_size: -; v_call: TRBV5-6; d_call: TRBD2; cdr3_aa: CASEWLAGDNEQFF; cdr3_nt: TGTGCCAGCGAGTGGCTAGCGGGAGACAATGAGCAGTTCTTC
j_call: TRBJ1-1; clone_size: many; v_call: TRBV12-3/TRBV12-4; d_call: -; cdr3_aa: CASSLALGVTEAFF; cdr3_nt: TGTGCCAGCAGTTTAGCGCTTGGCGTCACTGAAGCTTTCTTT
j_call: TRBJ2-5; clone_size: few; v_call: TRBV6-1; d_call: -; cdr3_aa: CANILSPCVGPEIQETQYF; cdr3_nt: TGTGCCAACATCTTGAGTCCCTGCGTGGGGCCGGAGATTCAAGAGACCCAGTACTTC
j_call: TRBJ1-2; clone_size: few; v_call: TRBV7-2; d_call: -; cdr3_aa: CASSLGQTLNYGYTF; cdr3_nt: TGTGCCAGCAGCTTAGGACAGACATTAAACTATGGCTACACCTTC
j_call: TRBJ1-3; clone_size: -; v_call: TRBV7-9; d_call: TRBD1; cdr3_aa: CASSAGTGRNTIYF; cdr3_nt: TGTGCCAGCAGCGCCGGGACAGGGAGAAACACCATATATTTT
j_call: TRBJ2-5; clone_size: many; v_call: TRBV6-9; d_call: -; cdr3_aa: CASSYRGAGETQYF; cdr3_nt: TGTGCCAGCAGTTACCGGGGGGCAGGGGAGACCCAGTACTTC
j_call: TRBJ2-5; clone_size: many; v_call: TRBV6-1; d_call: TRBD1; cdr3_aa: CASSEGTGWQETQYF; cdr3_nt: TGTGCCAGCAGTGAGGGGACAGGGTGGCAAGAGACCCAGTACTTC
j_call: TRBJ2-1; clone_size: -; v_call: TRBV6-5; d_call: TRBD1; cdr3_aa: CASSYLRTGSNEQFF; cdr3_nt: TGTGCCAGCAGTTACCTTCGGACAGGGTCAAATGAGCAGTTCTTC
j_call: TRBJ2-5; clone_size: -; v_call: TRBV3-1; d_call: TRBD1; cdr3_aa: CASSQAMGQPLQETQYF; cdr3_nt: TGTGCCAGCAGCCAGGCAATGGGACAGCCTCTACAAGAGACCCAGTACTTC
j_call: TRBJ1-1; clone_size: many; v_call: TRBV7-2; d_call: -; cdr3_aa: CASSLNRVPPEAFF; cdr3_nt: TGTGCCAGCAGCTTAAACAGGGTGCCCCCTGAAGCTTTCTTT
j_call: TRBJ1-6; clone_size: many; v_call: TRBV28; d_call: -; cdr3_aa: CASSLGPPVASDSPLHF; cdr3_nt: TGTGCCAGCAGTTTGGGGCCCCCGGTAGCGAGTGATTCACCCCTCCACTTT
j_call: TRBJ2-6; clone_size: few; v_call: TRBV19; d_call: -; cdr3_aa: CASSSTGGANVLTF; cdr3_nt: TGTGCCAGTAGTTCTACCGGTGGGGCCAACGTCCTGACTTTC
j_call: TRBJ1-1; clone_size: -; v_call: TRBV11-2; d_call: -; cdr3_aa: CASSLTIQAYPKNTEAFF; cdr3_nt: TGTGCCAGCAGCTTAACGATTCAGGCCTACCCGAAGAACACTGAAGCTTTCTTT
j_call: TRBJ2-2; clone_size: -; v_call: TRBV6-1; d_call: -; cdr3_aa: CASGRGLTGTGELFF; cdr3_nt: TGTGCCAGCGGAAGGGGCTTGACGGGCACCGGGGAGCTGTTTTTT
j_call: TRBJ2-7; clone_size: -; v_call: TRBV5-1; d_call: -; cdr3_aa: CASSLVREPSFEQYF; cdr3_nt: TGCGCCAGCAGCTTGGTGAGGGAACCTTCCTTCGAGCAGTACTTC
j_call: TRBJ2-7; clone_size: -; v_call: TRBV7-2; d_call: -; cdr3_aa: CASSLDGIRSYEQYF; cdr3_nt: TGTGCCAGCAGCTTAGATGGGATTCGGTCCTACGAGCAGTACTTC
j_call: TRBJ2-7; clone_size: -; v_call: TRBV5-1; d_call: TRBD1; cdr3_aa: CASSPWDRTYEQYF; cdr3_nt: TGCGCCAGCAGCCCATGGGACAGAACCTACGAGCAGTACTTC
j_call: TRBJ2-3; clone_size: few; v_call: TRBV7-2; d_call: TRBD2; cdr3_aa: CASSLAATSGRWGLDTQYF; cdr3_nt: TGTGCCAGCAGCTTAGCGGCGACTAGCGGGAGGTGGGGGTTGGATACGCAGTATTTT
j_call: TRBJ2-7; clone_size: few; v_call: TRBV7-2; d_call: -; cdr3_aa: CASSLDGFYEQYF; cdr3_nt: TGTGCCAGCAGCTTAGACGGGTTCTACGAGCAGTACTTC